Shown below are 17 T cell receptor beta chains from a single sample sequenced in a study of blood T cells in healthy people across ages. A second PCR, run for roughly 6 to 11 cycles, used a sample-barcoded 5' primer plus a J-beta primer mix. TCRdb itself ran the 5' RACE reads through MiXCR, one entry per CDR3 protein. The sample records around 900,000 distinct CDR3 sequences, 29% being singletons. Specimen: blood. The source of these receptors is a woman of 80 years or more in good health.

About this clonotype itself: A much larger clone lies one base from this, so it may be a read error. This rearrangement joins TRBV20-1 to TRBJ2-7; the D call may be TRBD1 or TRBD2 (5 bases each). The V end lost 0 bases, the J end lost 2 bases, and 14 bases lay between the germline ends. Germline lookup yields CDR1 DFQATT and CDR2 SNEGSKA (reference sequence). There are 15 residues in the CDR3. The CDR3 nucleotides are TGCAGTGCTAGAGATAGCGCCAGGGAAGCCTACGAGCAGTACTTC. It specifies CSARDSAREAYEQYF.

There are a few counts of this clonotype. The chain couples TRBV3-1 to TRBJ2-3, with 10 nucleotides matching TRBD2. The CDR3 covers 15 residues. With V trimmed by 4 bases and J by 8 bases, 9 bases remained unmatched. Germline lookup yields CDR1 LGHDT and CDR2 YNNKEL (reference sequence). CDR3 sequence: CASSPAGTSVATQYF. The CDR3 bases are TGTGCCAGCAGCCCGGCCGGGACTAGCGTTGCTACGCAGTATTTT.

This clonotype was recorded at least ten times. The chain joins TRBV7-2 to TRBJ2-7; 13 bases line up with TRBD2. CDR1 SGHTA and CDR2 FQGNSA come from the germline V gene. V lost 5 bases and J lost 5; bases outside the gene matches: 6. The CDR3 has 15 amino acids. CDR3 amino acids: CASSRRLAGGHEQYF. Written as DNA, the CDR3 is TGTGCCAGCAGCCGTCGACTAGCGGGGGGCCACGAGCAGTACTTC. The variable domain in full, completed from reference TRBV7-2 and TRBJ2-7, reads GAGVSQSPSNKVTEKGKDVELRCDPISGHTALYWYRQSLGQGLEFLIYFQGNSAPDKSGLPSDRFSAERTGGSVSTLTIQRTQQEDSAVYLCASSRRLAGGHEQYFGPGTRLTVT.

The chain is built from TRBV18 and TRBJ1-5, with TRBD1 matching over 8 bases. Germline CDR1 and CDR2: KGHSH and LQKENI. CDR3 length: 18 amino acids. Trimming at V came to 2 bases and at J to 0 bases, leaving 9 bases not matched to a gene. CDR3 loop: CASSPRFGTGYSNQPQHF. The CDR3 bases are TGTGCCAGCTCACCAAGATTCGGGACAGGCTATAGCAATCAGCCCCAGCATTTT.

Only a few counts were recorded for this clonotype. The rearrangement joins TRBV27 to TRBJ2-1; 8 positions agree with TRBD1. Germline CDR1 and CDR2: MNHEY and SMNVEV (reference sequence). The CDR3 runs to 16 residues. Germline trimming cut 6 bases from V and 3 bases from J; bases unmatched to any gene: 10. This chain's CDR3 is CASSQLSQGDYNEQFF. DNA for the CDR3: TGTGCCAGCAGCCAACTCTCACAGGGGGACTACAATGAGCAGTTCTTC.

This sequence joins TRBV3-1 and TRBJ1-6, with D perhaps TRBD1 (6 bases). Germline-derived CDR1 and CDR2 are LGHDT and YNNKEL (reference sequence). Trimming shortened V by 6 bases and J by 0 bases, and 9 bases separated the two germline ends. The CDR3 has 15 amino acids. CDR3 residues: CASSQGYSYNSPLHF. CDR3 coding DNA: TGTGCCAGCAGTCAGGGGTACTCCTATAATTCACCCCTCCACTTT.

V and J are TRBV18 and TRBJ2-1; TRBD1 is a possible D gene (5 bases). CDR3 length: 12 residues. V was trimmed by 3 bases and J by 9 bases, leaving 9 bases between them. Per the germline V gene, CDR1 is KGHSH and CDR2 is LQKENI. This CDR3 is CASSPTVGEQFF. The CDR3 nucleotides read TGTGCCAGCTCACCGACAGTGGGTGAGCAGTTCTTC.

The chain combines TRBV7-2 with TRBJ1-5; 7 bases are a match to TRBD1. This CDR3 is 18 amino acids long. V was clipped by 2 bases and J by 3 bases; unmatched bases: 13. CDR1 and CDR2 from the germline V gene are SGHTA and FQGNSA. CDR3 protein: CASSLRGGTGVDNQPQHF. CDR3 DNA: TGTGCCAGCAGCTTAAGAGGGGGAACAGGGGTCGACAATCAGCCCCAGCATTTT.

As concerns this clonotype: Given a much more abundant clone one base away, this may be a read error. This chain joins TRBV6-1 and TRBJ2-2; TRBD2 is a possible D gene (6 bases). Germline loops: CDR1 MNHNS, CDR2 SASEGT. The CDR3 runs to 14 residues. CDR3 nucleotide sequence: TGTGCCAGCAGTGAAATGTGGAGCACCGGGGGGCTGTTTTTT. Translated, it gives CASSEMWSTGGLFF.

This clonotype was found many times. This rearrangement joins TRBV27 to TRBJ1-4, with D unclear. Per germline, CDR1 MNHEY and CDR2 SMNVEV (reference sequence). The CDR3 contains 14 residues. V lost 8 bases to trimming and J lost 0 bases, with 10 bases between them. CDR3 amino acids: CASSSIATNEKLFF. For the CDR3, the DNA is TGTGCCAGCTCCAGTATTGCAACTAATGAAAAACTGTTTTTT.

The sample holds many counts of this clonotype. The CDR3 DNA follows: TGTGCCAGCAGCTTGACACAATTCTACGAGCAGTACTTC. Encoded protein: CASSLTQFYEQYF. V gene TRBV7-2 combines with J gene TRBJ2-7; D is unclear. Germline values: CDR1 SGHTA, CDR2 FQGNSA. Trimming pared 3 bases from V and 3 bases from J, leaving 9 bases between. This CDR3 region has 13 residues.

In its sample, this clonotype was seen many times. The CDR3 reads CASSLTSGLSGANVLTF. The CDR3 DNA reads as TGTGCCAGCAGTTTAACCAGTGGTCTCTCTGGGGCCAACGTCCTGACTTTC. The rearrangement joins TRBV7-2 to TRBJ2-6; D not certain. CDR1 is SGHTA and CDR2 is FQGNSA in the germline V gene. The CDR3 loop spans 17 amino acids. The germline V and J ends were trimmed by 6 bases and 0 bases, with 15 bases remaining between them.

Note on this clonotype: One end of the junction fails to match germline, which may point to a read error. The V call is TRBV9, the J call TRBJ2-7; TRBD2 matches at 8 bases. In germline, CDR1 is SGDLS, CDR2 YYNGEE. The CDR3 totals 17 residues. The CDR3 coding sequence is TGTGCCGGCAGCGTAAGGATCGGGGGGGCCCAAATTCACGAGCAGTACTTC. Amino acids: CAGSVRIGGAQIHEQYF.

This clonotype was counted between two and nine times. The chain uses TRBV11-2 and TRBJ1-4; the D gene is possibly TRBD1 (6 bases). Trimming removed 3 bases from V and 7 bases from J, with 18 bases in between. CDR1 and CDR2 (germline): SGHAT, FQNNGV. This CDR3 contains 16 residues. CDR3 nucleotides: TGTGCCAGCAGCTTCATCCCTGGGGGGCACGGTGAAAAACTGTTTTTT. It translates to CASSFIPGGHGEKLFF.

The table lists this clonotype with a few counts. The chain carries TRBV20-1 and TRBJ1-3; D gene ambiguous. The V end lost 7 bases, the J end lost 4 bases, and 8 bases lay between the germline ends. Per the germline V gene, CDR1 is DFQATT and CDR2 is SNEGSKA (reference sequence). The CDR3 length is 11 residues. In DNA form, the CDR3 reads TGCAGTGTCGCAGAAGGAAACACCATATATTTT. It encodes CSVAEGNTIYF.

In its sample, this clonotype was seen a few times. The chain carries TRBV30 and TRBJ2-3, with a tentative D call TRBD2 (6 bases). CDR3 length equals 14 residues. Germline values: CDR1 GTSNPN, CDR2 SVGIG (reference sequence). V shed 5 bases and J shed 0 bases, with 12 bases lying between them. This CDR3 is CAWFRRGSTDTQYF. CDR3 nucleotides: TGTGCCTGGTTTCGGCGGGGCAGCACAGATACGCAGTATTTT.

This clonotype was seen ten or more times. The V call is TRBV10-2, the J call TRBJ2-4; D is perhaps TRBD1 (5 bases). This CDR3 has 15 residues. CDR1 and CDR2 from the germline V gene are WSHSY and SAAADI. Trimming took 7 bases from V and 0 from J, leaving 13 bases between them. This CDR3 is CASMKGSAAKNIQYF. The CDR3 DNA is TGCGCCAGCATGAAGGGGTCGGCAGCCAAAAACATTCAGTACTTC.